Listed below are T cell receptor beta chains from one sample, sequenced in a study of T-cell memory formation after mild COVID-19. TCRdb reanalysed the 5' RACE reads using MiXCR and keeps one entry per CDR3 protein. The table lists about 160,000 distinct CDR3 sequences, roughly 30% of them singletons. Sequencing was carried out using PBMCs or a T cell subset sorted from them (not recorded which). All receptors derive from an adult woman who had mild COVID-19 (a few samples of this study predate the infection). Cell type and time point are not known. Both conserved end residues are part of each CDR3. The D gene is left open where the match is weak. A clone size is listed for some rows: how often the clone was seen (once, few, many), or a class if it is expanded.

d_gene: NA; v_gene: TRBV9; j_gene: TRBJ2-3; abundance: NA; CDR3aa: CASSASGFDTQYF; CDR3nt: TGTGCCAGCAGCGCTTCCGGCTTCGATACGCAGTATTTT
d_gene: NA; v_gene: TRBV2; j_gene: TRBJ2-7; abundance: NA; CDR3aa: CASKREYGPYEQYF; CDR3nt: TGTGCCAGCAAGAGGGAATACGGCCCCTACGAGCAGTACTTC
d_gene: TRBD1; v_gene: TRBV18; j_gene: TRBJ1-5; abundance: NA; CDR3aa: CASSPRDSPFVAQHF; CDR3nt: TGTGCCAGCTCACCACGGGACAGTCCATTTGTGGCCCAGCATTTT
d_gene: NA; v_gene: TRBV7-2; j_gene: TRBJ1-5; abundance: NA; CDR3aa: CASSLRGARNQPQHF; CDR3nt: TGTGCCAGCAGCTTACGGGGGGCGCGTAATCAGCCCCAGCATTTT
d_gene: TRBD2; v_gene: TRBV5-1; j_gene: TRBJ2-4; abundance: NA; CDR3aa: CASSLAWAGGPTKNIQYF; CDR3nt: TGCGCCAGCAGCTTGGCCTGGGCGGGAGGGCCAACCAAAAACATTCAGTACTTC
d_gene: TRBD1; v_gene: TRBV29-1; j_gene: TRBJ2-5; abundance: once; CDR3aa: CSVTQGAGETQYF; CDR3nt: TGCAGCGTTACACAGGGGGCGGGAGAGACCCAGTACTTC
d_gene: TRBD2; v_gene: TRBV12-3/TRBV12-4; j_gene: TRBJ2-4; abundance: few; CDR3aa: CASSWGGIQYF; CDR3nt: TGTGCCAGCAGTTGGGGGGGTATTCAGTACTTC
d_gene: NA; v_gene: TRBV6-5; j_gene: TRBJ1-1; abundance: NA; CDR3aa: CASSYRGGNTEAFF; CDR3nt: TGTGCCAGCAGTTACAGGGGCGGGAACACTGAAGCTTTCTTT
d_gene: TRBD1; v_gene: TRBV12-3/TRBV12-4; j_gene: TRBJ1-5; abundance: NA; CDR3aa: CASSFTGGLQPQHF; CDR3nt: TGTGCCAGCAGTTTTACAGGGGGCCTTCAGCCCCAGCATTTT
d_gene: NA; v_gene: TRBV7-3; j_gene: TRBJ2-5; abundance: NA; CDR3aa: CASSRGPKETQYF; CDR3nt: TGTGCCAGCAGCCGCGGGCCCAAAGAGACCCAGTACTTC
d_gene: NA; v_gene: TRBV20-1; j_gene: TRBJ2-3; abundance: few; CDR3aa: CSAITDTQYF; CDR3nt: TGCAGTGCTATAACAGATACGCAGTATTTT
d_gene: NA; v_gene: TRBV4-3; j_gene: TRBJ2-2; abundance: NA; CDR3aa: CASRPLASTGELFF; CDR3nt: TGCGCCAGCAGGCCTCTCGCCTCTACCGGGGAGCTGTTTTTT
d_gene: NA; v_gene: TRBV5-1; j_gene: TRBJ2-3; abundance: few; CDR3aa: CASSLAAKASDTQYF; CDR3nt: TGCGCCAGCAGCTTGGCCGCGAAGGCCTCAGATACGCAGTATTTT
d_gene: TRBD1; v_gene: TRBV5-1; j_gene: TRBJ2-3; abundance: NA; CDR3aa: CASSPGQVSTDTQYF; CDR3nt: TGCGCCAGCAGCCCCGGACAGGTTAGCACAGATACGCAGTATTTT
d_gene: TRBD1; v_gene: TRBV9; j_gene: TRBJ2-1; abundance: NA; CDR3aa: CASSAGGAKNEQFF; CDR3nt: TGTGCCAGCAGCGCAGGGGGAGCGAAGAATGAGCAGTTCTTC
d_gene: NA; v_gene: TRBV9; j_gene: TRBJ2-7; abundance: NA; CDR3aa: CASSEGDGTYEQYF; CDR3nt: TGTGCCAGCAGCGAGGGGGACGGCACCTACGAGCAGTACTTC
d_gene: NA; v_gene: TRBV12-3/TRBV12-4; j_gene: TRBJ1-1; abundance: few; CDR3aa: CASSLRVVNTEAFF; CDR3nt: TGTGCCAGCAGTTTAAGGGTGGTGAACACTGAAGCTTTCTTT
d_gene: NA; v_gene: TRBV14; j_gene: TRBJ2-3; abundance: few; CDR3aa: CASSQDNLVDTQYF; CDR3nt: TGTGCCAGCAGCCAAGATAACTTAGTGGATACGCAGTATTTT
d_gene: TRBD1; v_gene: TRBV4-2; j_gene: TRBJ1-2; abundance: NA; CDR3aa: CASSGQGSGGYTF; CDR3nt: TGTGCCAGCAGCGGACAGGGGTCGGGTGGCTACACCTTC
d_gene: TRBD1; v_gene: TRBV6-5; j_gene: TRBJ2-7; abundance: NA; CDR3aa: CGRDRGPGDPYEQYF; CDR3nt: TGTGGCCGGGACAGGGGGCCTGGGGATCCCTACGAGCAGTACTTC
d_gene: NA; v_gene: TRBV7-2; j_gene: TRBJ2-7; abundance: few; CDR3aa: CASSPGIQGYEQYF; CDR3nt: TGTGCCAGCAGCCCCGGGATACAGGGCTACGAGCAGTACTTC
d_gene: TRBD1; v_gene: TRBV7-9; j_gene: TRBJ1-2; abundance: few; CDR3aa: CASSLEETRGLYGYTF; CDR3nt: TGTGCCAGCAGCTTAGAGGAAACCAGGGGGCTCTATGGCTACACCTTC
d_gene: NA; v_gene: TRBV7-9; j_gene: TRBJ2-1; abundance: few; CDR3aa: CASSFIRDAHNEQFF; CDR3nt: TGTGCCAGCAGCTTCATCCGGGACGCGCACAATGAGCAGTTCTTC
d_gene: TRBD2; v_gene: TRBV5-1; j_gene: TRBJ2-1; abundance: few; CDR3aa: CASSLIAGGPSEQFF; CDR3nt: TGCGCCAGCAGCTTGATAGCGGGGGGGCCGAGTGAGCAGTTCTTC
d_gene: TRBD1; v_gene: TRBV19; j_gene: TRBJ1-1; abundance: NA; CDR3aa: CASTRTGLEAFF; CDR3nt: TGTGCCAGTACTAGGACAGGACTTGAAGCTTTCTTT
d_gene: TRBD2; v_gene: TRBV20-1; j_gene: TRBJ2-1; abundance: few; CDR3aa: CSAGLAYEQFF; CDR3nt: TGCAGTGCCGGACTAGCCTATGAGCAGTTCTTC
d_gene: NA; v_gene: TRBV12-3/TRBV12-4; j_gene: TRBJ2-3; abundance: few; CDR3aa: CASSYPSTDTQYF; CDR3nt: TGTGCCAGCAGTTACCCGTCCACAGATACGCAGTATTTT
d_gene: TRBD2; v_gene: TRBV20-1; j_gene: TRBJ2-1; abundance: NA; CDR3aa: CSAAGTRIDEQFF; CDR3nt: TGCAGTGCTGCCGGGACTAGAATTGATGAGCAGTTCTTC
d_gene: NA; v_gene: TRBV30; j_gene: TRBJ2-5; abundance: few; CDR3aa: CAWSVNGGVTQYF; CDR3nt: TGTGCCTGGAGTGTAAACGGCGGGGTGACCCAGTACTTC
d_gene: NA; v_gene: TRBV5-4; j_gene: TRBJ2-3; abundance: NA; CDR3aa: CASSSPTVRTPVSIDTQYF; CDR3nt: TGTGCCAGCAGCTCCCCGACTGTCAGGACTCCCGTGTCGATAGATACGCAGTATTTT
d_gene: TRBD1; v_gene: TRBV4-1; j_gene: TRBJ1-6; abundance: NA; CDR3aa: CASSHPQGGSSPLHF; CDR3nt: TGCGCCAGCAGCCATCCCCAGGGGGGTTCTTCACCCCTCCACTTT
d_gene: TRBD1; v_gene: TRBV5-1; j_gene: TRBJ2-5; abundance: few; CDR3aa: CASSEKDREETQYF; CDR3nt: TGCGCCAGCAGCGAAAAAGACAGGGAAGAGACCCAGTACTTC
d_gene: TRBD1; v_gene: TRBV30; j_gene: TRBJ2-7; abundance: few; CDR3aa: CAGGQGLSYEQYF; CDR3nt: TGTGCCGGAGGACAGGGGCTCTCCTACGAGCAGTACTTC
d_gene: TRBD2; v_gene: TRBV7-3; j_gene: TRBJ2-5; abundance: once; CDR3aa: CASSLSGRGETQYF; CDR3nt: TGTGCCAGCAGCCTTAGCGGGAGGGGGGAGACCCAGTACTTC
d_gene: NA; v_gene: TRBV3-1; j_gene: TRBJ1-2; abundance: NA; CDR3aa: CASSQGTNYGYTF; CDR3nt: TGTGCCAGCAGCCAAGGGACTAACTATGGCTACACCTTC
d_gene: NA; v_gene: TRBV9; j_gene: TRBJ2-7; abundance: NA; CDR3aa: CASSVDGLSYEQYF; CDR3nt: TGTGCCAGCAGCGTAGACGGACTCTCCTACGAGCAGTACTTC
d_gene: TRBD2; v_gene: TRBV7-2; j_gene: TRBJ2-2; abundance: NA; CDR3aa: CASSLRWRGGLGELFF; CDR3nt: TGTGCCAGCAGCTTGCGGTGGCGGGGGGGGCTCGGGGAGCTGTTTTTT
d_gene: NA; v_gene: TRBV20-1; j_gene: TRBJ1-2; abundance: few; CDR3aa: CSARAQTDYGYTF; CDR3nt: TGCAGTGCTAGAGCCCAAACAGATTATGGCTACACCTTC